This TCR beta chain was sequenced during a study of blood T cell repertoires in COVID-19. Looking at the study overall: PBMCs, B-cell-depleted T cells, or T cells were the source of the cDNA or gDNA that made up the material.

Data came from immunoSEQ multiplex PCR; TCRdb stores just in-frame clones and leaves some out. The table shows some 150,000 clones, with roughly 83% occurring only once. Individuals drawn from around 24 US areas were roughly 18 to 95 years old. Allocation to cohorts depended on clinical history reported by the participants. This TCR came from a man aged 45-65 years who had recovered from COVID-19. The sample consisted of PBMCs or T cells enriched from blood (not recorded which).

CDR3 amino acids: CASSPALAPETQYF. CDR3 nucleotides: TGTGCCAGCAGCCCCGCTTTGGCCCCAGAGACCCAGTACTTC. V gene TRBV7-9 combines with J gene TRBJ2-5; no clear D. The V end lost 5 bases, the J end lost 4 bases, and 14 bases lay between the germline ends. Germline CDR1 is SEHNR and CDR2 is FQNEAQ (reference sequence). The CDR3 contains 14 residues.